This is a list of T cell receptor beta chains from one sample in a study of CD8 T cells in ankylosing spondylitis. TCRdb fed the 5' RACE reads into MiXCR, producing one record per CDR3 protein. The repertoire holds roughly 450,000 distinct CDR3 sequences, with approximately 26% as singletons. Sequencing was carried out using blood, either unsorted or a sorted T cell fraction (not recorded which). The receptors stem from a male donor with ankylosing spondylitis. Both conserved end residues are part of each CDR3. Each record gives: CDR3 protein, CDR3 DNA, V gene, D gene, J gene, clone size. A D gene is named only where the DNA matches it firmly. Not every row has a clone size; where given, it reads once, few, many or a size class.

CASSLAAISSYNEQFF TGCGCCAGCAGCTTGGCGGCAATAAGCTCCTACAATGAGCAGTTCTTC TRBV5-1 . TRBJ2-1 many
CSASIRRDGSTDTQYF TGCAGTGCTAGCATTAGACGGGATGGGAGCACAGATACGCAGTATTTT TRBV20-1 . TRBJ2-3 few
CASSLRPQGASGNTIYF TGTGCCAGCAGCTTAAGGCCACAGGGAGCCTCTGGAAACACCATATATTTT TRBV7-9 . TRBJ1-3 few
CASSHFADNEQFF TGTGCCAGCAGCCATTTTGCGGACAATGAGCAGTTCTTC TRBV11-3 . TRBJ2-1 .
CASSSWGDGGYQETQYF TGCGCCAGCAGCTCCTGGGGAGATGGCGGATACCAAGAGACCCAGTACTTC TRBV5-1 . TRBJ2-5 many
CASKQDEEGYTF TGCGCCAGCAAGCAGGACGAGGAGGGCTACACCTTC TRBV5-1 . TRBJ1-2 .
CASSPRDWGETQYF TGTGCCAGCAGCCCCCGGGACTGGGGGGAGACCCAGTACTTC TRBV4-2 . TRBJ2-5 .
CASSLERLGPGYTF TGTGCCAGCAGCTTGGAACGTTTAGGTCCCGGCTACACCTTC TRBV5-6 . TRBJ1-2 .
CASSLNQRETGELFF TGCGCCAGCAGCTTGAATCAGCGAGAAACCGGGGAGCTGTTTTTT TRBV5-1 . TRBJ2-2 few
CATSRAGPGVPGELFF TGTGCCACCAGCAGAGCGGGGCCAGGGGTTCCCGGGGAGCTGTTTTTT TRBV15 . TRBJ2-2 few